The 5 T cell receptor beta chains given below trace back to one sample, sequenced in a study of blood T cell repertoires in COVID-19. This table comes from immunoSEQ multiplex PCR, and its TCRdb copy is limited to in-frame clones, with some not included. The data hold 300,000 to 400,000 clones, with roughly 89% observed a single time. The material sequenced was peripheral blood. These TCRs come from a man in his thirties or forties with COVID-19, enrolled during active disease.

This clone came up a few times. This sequence joins TRBV7-2 and TRBJ2-2; weak D call: TRBD1 (5 bases). Germline values: CDR1 SGHTA, CDR2 FQGNSA. The CDR3 has 14 amino acids. Trimming removed 3 bases at V and 1 base at J, with 6 bases between. The CDR3, as DNA: TGTGCCAGCAGCTTGGACAAGAACACCGGGGAGCTGTTTTTT. This codes for CASSLDKNTGELFF.

This clone was seen a handful of times. The chain recombines TRBV27 with TRBJ1-5, with TRBD1 matching 8 bases. With 2 bases clipped from V and 1 base from J, the junction kept 1 base outside the gene matches. CDR1 is MNHEY, CDR2 SMNVEV, per germline (reference sequence). CDR3 length: 15 residues. The CDR3 region is CASSLRQGSNQPQHF. CDR3 nucleotide sequence: TGTGCCAGCAGTTTAAGACAGGGGAGCAATCAGCCCCAGCATTTT.

The chain has TRBV15 and TRBJ2-7, with TRBD2 as a possible D gene (6 bases). Trimming took off 3 bases at V and 1 base at J, with 10 bases between the two ends. The germline V gene encodes CDR1 LNHNV and CDR2 YYDKDF (reference sequence). This CDR3 contains 14 residues. The CDR3 here is CATSRRDSSYEQYF. CDR3 bases: TGTGCCACCAGCAGGCGGGACTCTTCCTACGAGCAGTACTTC.

This rearrangement joins TRBV4-2 to TRBJ2-3; 7 positions match TRBD2. The CDR3 totals 15 residues. Losses at the gene ends were 4 bases for V and 5 bases for J; bases not matched to a gene: 9. Germline CDR1 is LGHNA and CDR2 is YNFKEQ. The CDR3 DNA is TGTGCCAGCAGCCGACTTGGACTAGAAGTAGATACGCAGTATTTT. This sequence encodes CASSRLGLEVDTQYF.

The chain combines TRBV5-4 with TRBJ2-1; 12 bases line up with TRBD2. Germline CDR1 and CDR2: SGHNT and YYREEE (reference sequence). The CDR3 extends over 17 amino acids. The J segment lost 4 bases and the V segment lost 4 bases, leaving 9 bases of the junction unmatched. Written as DNA, the CDR3 is TGTGCCAGCAGCCCTGGACTAGCGGGATCGGGATACAATGAGCAGTTCTTC. Residues: CASSPGLAGSGYNEQFF.